Listed below are T cell receptor beta chains from one sample, sequenced in a study of blood T cell repertoires in COVID-19. The data were produced by immunoSEQ multiplex PCR, yet TCRdb's version contains in-frame clones alone and is incomplete. This table has 130,000 or so clones, 70% to 85% appearing once. Sequenced material: peripheral blood. The receptors originated from a woman of 80 years or more with acute or convalescent COVID-19. Both conserved end residues are part of each CDR3. A D gene is named only where the DNA matches it firmly. The size entry is marked missing in some rows and otherwise reads once, few, many or a size class.

V gene	D gene	J gene	clone size	CDR3 DNA	CDR3 protein
TRBV19	TRBD1	TRBJ2-3	-	TGTGCCAGTAGTATAACGTGGTACAGGGGGCGAACAGATACGCAGTATTTT	CASSITWYRGRTDTQYF
TRBV7-6	-	TRBJ2-1	-	TGTGCCAGCAGCTTACGGGCAGGGCAGCCGTATTACAATGAGCAGTTCTTC	CASSLRAGQPYYNEQFF
TRBV5-1	TRBD1	TRBJ2-5	-	TGCGCCAGCAGTTTCGGACAGGGAATGGTGGAGACCCAGTACTTC	CASSFGQGMVETQYF
TRBV27	TRBD1	TRBJ2-5	-	TGTGCCAGCAGTAGGGACAGGGGAGAGACCCAGTACTTC	CASSRDRGETQYF
TRBV2	-	TRBJ2-7	-	TGTGCCAGCAGCACAGGGGGGGCCTACGAGCAGTACTTC	CASSTGGAYEQYF
TRBV6-5	-	TRBJ1-1	-	TGTGCCAGCAGTTACTCGAACGGTCTGAACACTGAAGCTTTCTTT	CASSYSNGLNTEAFF
TRBV4-3	-	TRBJ2-5	-	TGCGCCAGCAGCCAAGATATGGCGGCTCAAGAGACCCAGTACTTC	CASSQDMAAQETQYF
TRBV3-1/TRBV3-2	-	TRBJ1-2	once	TGTGCCAGCAGCCAAGATAGGACAGCCTCTTTCTATGGCTACACCTTC	CASSQDRTASFYGYTF
TRBV15	TRBD2	TRBJ2-1	-	TGTGCCACCAGCAGAGATAGCGGGGGGGCTAATGAGCAGTTCTTC	CATSRDSGGANEQFF
TRBV6-2/TRBV6-3	TRBD1	TRBJ1-1	-	TGTGCCAGCAGTCAAGACAGGGACGAGGGAGCTTTCTTT	CASSQDRDEGAFF
TRBV6-5	-	TRBJ1-2	-	TGTGCCAGCAGTTACTCCGGTCTTCATGGCTACACCTTC	CASSYSGLHGYTF
TRBV3-1/TRBV3-2	-	TRBJ2-1	-	TGTGCCAGCAGCCAAGCGGGGTGGCAGTTCTTC	CASSQAGWQFF
TRBV19	TRBD1	TRBJ1-5	-	TGTGCCAGTAGCACAGGGGGGTACTATCAGCCCCAGCATTTT	CASSTGGYYQPQHF
TRBV29-1	-	TRBJ1-1	-	TGCAGCGTTAGAACAGATAACCTTCTCTCGAACACTGAAGCTTTCTTT	CSVRTDNLLSNTEAFF
TRBV30	TRBD1	TRBJ1-2	-	TGTGCCTGGGACAGGGACTATGGCTACACCTTC	CAWDRDYGYTF
TRBV19	-	TRBJ2-2	once	TGTGCCAGTAGTATCGACACCGAAACCGGGGAGCTGTTTTTT	CASSIDTETGELFF
TRBV7-2	-	TRBJ2-3	-	TGTGCCAGCAGCTTAGGGCCCACAGATACGCAGTATTTT	CASSLGPTDTQYF
TRBV9	-	TRBJ2-7	once	TGTGCCAGCAGCGTAACCCGGAGGTACGAGCAGTACTTC	CASSVTRRYEQYF
TRBV11-3	-	TRBJ2-3	-	TGTGCCAGCAGCGACAGGGATACGCAGTATTTT	CASSDRDTQYF
TRBV5-1	TRBD1	TRBJ1-1	-	TGCGCCAGCAGCCCTCGACAGGGAGAGAACACTGAAGCTTTCTTT	CASSPRQGENTEAFF
TRBV5-8	TRBD1	TRBJ1-5	-	TGTGCCAGCACAGAGGGACAGGGTTACAATCAGCCCCAGCATTTT	CASTEGQGYNQPQHF
TRBV19	-	TRBJ2-7	-	TGTGCCAGTAGTATATGGGGCGGGAACGAGCAGTACTTC	CASSIWGGNEQYF
TRBV7-2	-	TRBJ2-1	once	TGTGCCAGCAGTCCGGGACTCCACCCATTAGAGCAGTTCTTC	CASSPGLHPLEQFF
TRBV20-1	TRBD1	TRBJ2-2	-	TGCAGTGCTAGTAGGGGGCCCGGGGAGCTGTTTTTT	CSASRGPGELFF
TRBV18	TRBD1	TRBJ1-3	once	TGTGCCAGCTCACCACCCGACAGGGCTGGAAACACCATATATTTT	CASSPPDRAGNTIYF
TRBV5-6	-	TRBJ1-2	once	TGTGCCAGCAGACATGACAGGATCGGGGGCTACACCTTC	CASRHDRIGGYTF
TRBV7-2	-	TRBJ2-1	-	TGTGCCAGCAGCTTGGACCTGCTGCGGGCCTCTTACAATGAGCAGTTCTTC	CASSLDLLRASYNEQFF
TRBV9	TRBD1	TRBJ1-2	-	TGTGCCAGCAGCGTAGCGGGGGAGACAGGGGCCCCTAACTATGGCTACACCTTC	CASSVAGETGAPNYGYTF
TRBV30	TRBD1	TRBJ2-2	once	TGTGCCTGGAATCCCGGGACAGCGAACACCGGGGAGCTGTTTTTT	CAWNPGTANTGELFF
TRBV13	-	TRBJ1-5	-	TGTGCCAGCAGCTTAGGCCTTTTTAGCAATCAGCCCCAGCATTTT	CASSLGLFSNQPQHF
TRBV12-3/TRBV12-4	-	TRBJ1-6	-	TGTGCCAGCAGAGGGGTGCGGAATTCACCCCTCCACTTT	CASRGVRNSPLHF
TRBV18	-	TRBJ1-1	once	TGTGCCAGCTCACCCCTGAAGAGGGTCGACACTGAAGCTTTCTTT	CASSPLKRVDTEAFF
TRBV2	-	TRBJ1-4	-	TGTGCCAGCAGTCATGACAGTAGGGTCGGTGGAAAACTGTTTTTT	CASSHDSRVGGKLFF
TRBV30	-	TRBJ1-3	once	TGTGCCTGGAGTCCACCAACATACTCTGGAAACACCATATATTTT	CAWSPPTYSGNTIYF
TRBV6-5	-	TRBJ2-2	-	TGTGCCAGCACTTACTCAGAGGGTACCGGGGAGCTGTTTTTT	CASTYSEGTGELFF
TRBV30	TRBD2	TRBJ2-5	-	TGTGCCTGGAGTCAACTAGCGGGGGCCTTTCTCCAAGAGACCCAGTACTTC	CAWSQLAGAFLQETQYF
TRBV27	-	TRBJ1-5	-	TGTGCCAGCAGTTCCGGACGGACTGATTATCAGCCCCAGCATTTT	CASSSGRTDYQPQHF
TRBV18	-	TRBJ2-5	-	TGTGCCAGCTCACGAGGGCAAGAGACCCAGTACTTC	CASSRGQETQYF
TRBV9	TRBD1	TRBJ2-5	-	TGTGCCAGCAGCGTAGGAGACAGGGTCGTGCCCCAGTACTTC	CASSVGDRVVPQYF
TRBV6-6	-	TRBJ1-5	-	TGTGCCAGCAGTTACCGCAGGAATCAGCCCCAGCATTTT	CASSYRRNQPQHF
TRBV5-5	-	TRBJ2-1	-	TGTGCCAGCAGCTTGGACATAAGGGGTGAGCAGTTCTTC	CASSLDIRGEQFF
TRBV2	-	TRBJ2-7	-	TGTGCCAGCAGTGAGGAGGTTCTCTCCTACGAGCAGTACTTC	CASSEEVLSYEQYF
TRBV6-5	-	TRBJ1-3	once	TGTGCCAGCAGTTTCGGGACACTAGGAAACACCATATATTTT	CASSFGTLGNTIYF
TRBV6-5	-	TRBJ1-1	-	TGTGCCAGCAGTTACTCGGACAGATACACTGAAGCTTTCTTT	CASSYSDRYTEAFF
TRBV5-4	TRBD2	TRBJ2-2	-	TGTGCCAGCAGCCCACCGGGACTAGTCCGGCCCGGGGAGCTGTTTTTT	CASSPPGLVRPGELFF
TRBV7-2	-	TRBJ1-5	-	TGTGCCAGCAGCTTATGGGGGGGCCTAAATCAGCCCCAGCATTTT	CASSLWGGLNQPQHF
TRBV30	TRBD1	TRBJ1-2	-	TGTGCCTGGAGTCCGCGACAGGGGACGTACTATGGCTACACCTTC	CAWSPRQGTYYGYTF
TRBV18	TRBD1	TRBJ1-4	-	TGTGCCAGCTCACCCAGACAGGGTCTAACTAATGAAAAACTGTTTTTT	CASSPRQGLTNEKLFF
TRBV7-8	-	TRBJ1-2	-	TGTGCCAGCAGCTTATACAGGAACTATGGCTACACCTTC	CASSLYRNYGYTF
TRBV10-2	-	TRBJ1-6	-	TGCGCCAGCAGTGACAGGGCGAGCTCCTATAATTCACCCCTCCACTTT	CASSDRASSYNSPLHF
TRBV5-1	TRBD1	TRBJ2-7	-	TGCGCCAGCAGCCCCTGGACAGGGAGCTCCTACGAGCAGTACTTC	CASSPWTGSSYEQYF
TRBV5-5	-	TRBJ1-6	-	TGTGCCAGCAGCTTGCGACAGGATTATAATTCACCCCTCCACTTT	CASSLRQDYNSPLHF
TRBV18	-	TRBJ1-2	-	TGTGCCAGCTCTCACGAAAGGCAGGGCTATGGCTACACCTTC	CASSHERQGYGYTF
TRBV14	TRBD1	TRBJ1-6	-	TGTGCCAGCAGCCAAGCCAGGGGGCGTTATTCACCCCTCCACTTT	CASSQARGRYSPLHF
TRBV5-1	TRBD1	TRBJ2-7	-	TGCGCCAGCCAGGGGGTTGGCGGCTACGAGCAGTACTTC	CASQGVGGYEQYF